The rows below give T cell receptor beta chains drawn from one sample of a study of blood T cell repertoires in COVID-19. The method was immunoSEQ multiplex PCR; TCRdb's version includes in-frame clones alone and lacks a portion of them. The sample has a few hundred thousand clones; almost 85% are singletons. Sequencing was carried out using peripheral blood. These TCRs come from a human donor in a cohort sampled during active COVID-19. Both conserved end residues are part of each CDR3. The order of the fields is D gene, clone size, V gene, J gene, CDR3 DNA, CDR3 protein. D genes are given only for firm matches. Size tells how often a clone was seen (once, few, many) or the class of an expanded clone, and some rows leave it out.

TRBD1,-,TRBV19,TRBJ2-4,TGTGCCAGTAGACCCGGGACAGGGATAAACATTCAGTACTTC,CASRPGTGINIQYF
-,-,TRBV5-1,TRBJ1-2,TGCGCCAGCAGCTTGGTTTCAGGGATCTATGGCTACACCTTC,CASSLVSGIYGYTF
-,-,TRBV30,TRBJ2-3,TGTGCCTGGAAGCCGACAGTCCCTAGCACAGATACGCAGTATTTT,CAWKPTVPSTDTQYF
TRBD1,-,TRBV7-8,TRBJ1-6,TGTGCCAGCAGCTTACTGGACAGGCGAAATTCACCCCTCCACTTT,CASSLLDRRNSPLHF
TRBD1,few,TRBV2,TRBJ1-1,TGTGCCAGCACTCCCGGGACAGGGCAATCTTTGAACACTGAAGCTTTCTTT,CASTPGTGQSLNTEAFF
-,-,TRBV14,TRBJ2-1,TGTGCCAGCAGCCAGACTAGAAGCCATGAGCAGTTCTTC,CASSQTRSHEQFF
-,-,TRBV21-1,TRBJ2-7,TGTGCCAGCAACCTATCCCCCCTATCCAGTTCTGGGAGGACTAGCGAGCCCTACGAGCAGTACTTC,CASNLSPLSSSGRTSEPYEQYF
TRBD1,-,TRBV5-4,TRBJ2-7,TGTGCCAGCAGCTCCTCCGGGACAGGGACCTACGAGCAGTACTTC,CASSSSGTGTYEQYF
TRBD1,few,TRBV5-6,TRBJ1-2,TGTGCCAGCAGCTTCTTACAGGGGTACTACACCTTC,CASSFLQGYYTF
TRBD1,few,TRBV5-1,TRBJ2-2,TGCGCCAGCAGCTTGGTGGACAGGGCAACCGGGGAGCTGTTTTTT,CASSLVDRATGELFF
TRBD2,-,TRBV19,TRBJ2-3,TGTGCCAGTAGTTCCCCGGGACTAGCGGGGGTAATGGATACGCAGTATTTT,CASSSPGLAGVMDTQYF
-,-,TRBV19,TRBJ2-7,TGTGCCAGTAGTATGGGACTTACCTACGAGCAGTACTTC,CASSMGLTYEQYF